Following are 12 T cell receptor beta chains from one sample sequenced in a study of blood T cell repertoires in COVID-19. Only in-frame clones appear in the TCRdb table, and some are missing; sequencing was by immunoSEQ multiplex PCR. The sample gives fewer than 350,000 clones, roughly 90% of which show up once; around 4.8% is in the top ten. Material for sequencing was PBMCs or T cells enriched from blood (not recorded which). The receptors come from a man in his 60s who had recovered from COVID-19.

The chain recombines TRBV6-5 with TRBJ1-6, with a possible D match to TRBD1 (5 bases). The CDR3 consists of 14 residues. Germline-derived CDR1 and CDR2 are MNHEY and SVGAGI. V lost 6 bases to trimming and J lost 5 bases, with 11 bases between them. CDR3 amino acids: CASSDKGNNSPLHF. In DNA, the CDR3 is TGTGCCAGCAGCGACAAGGGGAATAATTCACCCCTCCACTTT.

The chain has TRBV24-1 and TRBJ2-7, with 7 bases lining up with TRBD1. After removal of 5 bases from V and 0 bases from J, the junction contained 0 bases not matched to a gene. The CDR3 loop spans 13 amino acids. Germline-derived CDR1 and CDR2 are KGHDR and SFDVKD. This CDR3 reads CATSGDSSYEQYF. CDR3 sequence (DNA): TGTGCCACCAGTGGGGACAGCTCCTACGAGCAGTACTTC.

This sequence joins TRBV7-3 and TRBJ2-2, with TRBD1 identical over 9 bases. The CDR3 extends over 15 amino acids. V lost 5 bases to trimming and J lost 4 bases; unmatched junction nucleotides: 5. Germline V gene lookup returns CDR1 SGHTA and CDR2 FQGTGA. CDR3 bases: TGTGCCAGCAGCACGGGACAGGGTGGCACCGGGGAGCTGTTTTTT. Its translation is CASSTGQGGTGELFF.

This clone was seen once. The chain is built from TRBV6-1 and TRBJ2-7; D perhaps matches TRBD2 (7 bases). CDR1 MNHNS and CDR2 SASEGT come from the germline V gene. V shed 0 bases and J shed 6 bases, with 12 bases lying between them. The CDR3 has 14 residues. Here the CDR3 reads CASSEARGLGEQYF. In DNA, the CDR3 is TGTGCCAGCAGTGAAGCGCGGGGGCTGGGCGAGCAGTACTTC.

The chain carries TRBV5-8 and TRBJ1-6; D possibly corresponds to TRBD1 (5 bases). With 3 bases removed from V and 7 bases from J, the gap between germline ends came to 11 bases. CDR1 SGHTS and CDR2 YDEGEE come from the germline V gene. The CDR3 spans 14 residues. The CDR3 sequence: CASSWGRINSPLHF. As DNA, the CDR3 is TGTGCCAGCAGCTGGGGCCGCATCAATTCACCCCTCCACTTT.

The chain is built from TRBV3-1 (or the pseudogene TRBV3-2) and TRBJ1-4; TRBD1 matches 7 bases. Germline V lookup: CDR1 LGHDT, CDR2 YNNKEL (reference sequence). The CDR3 totals 14 residues. The ends lost 4 bases at V and 8 bases at J; junction bases unmatched: 7. The CDR3 nucleotides are TGTGCCAGCAGCCTCACAGGGGCAGGAGAAAAACTGTTTTTT. Residues: CASSLTGAGEKLFF.

The V call is TRBV5-8, the J call TRBJ2-7, with D possibly TRBD2 on 6 matching bases. The CDR3 contains 15 residues. Trimming shortened V by 4 bases and J by 7 bases, and 21 bases separated the two germline ends. Germline V gene lookup returns CDR1 SGHTS and CDR2 YDEGEE. CDR3 protein: CASSQSGLVREEQYF. DNA of the CDR3: TGTGCCAGCAGCCAATCGGGACTTGTTCGGGAGGAGCAGTACTTC.

The chain recombines TRBV6-5 with TRBJ1-1, with D unclear. In germline, CDR1 is MNHEY, CDR2 SVGAGI. The germline V and J ends were trimmed by 2 bases and 0 bases, with 7 bases remaining between them. The CDR3 length is 14 residues. CDR3 DNA sequence: TGTGCCAGCAGTTACGGGCCGATGAACACTGAAGCTTTCTTT. It yields the protein CASSYGPMNTEAFF.

The CDR3 here is CASSRGQLNNSPLHF. In nucleotides, the CDR3 is TGCGCCAGCAGTCGAGGACAGTTAAATAATTCACCCCTCCACTTT. This chain connects TRBV5-1 to TRBJ1-6, with a tentative D call TRBD1 (6 bases). V was cut by 5 bases and J by 5 bases, with 14 bases left in between. This CDR3 has 15 residues. CDR1 is SGHRS and CDR2 is YFSETQ in the germline V gene.

This rearrangement joins TRBV19 to TRBJ2-1; 11 nucleotides align to TRBD1. Trimming took 4 bases from V and 0 from J; bases not matched to a gene: 11. This CDR3 has 19 amino acids. The V gene's germline CDR1 is LNHDA and CDR2 SQIVND (reference sequence). As DNA, the CDR3 is TGTGCCAGTAGTACCCCGGGACAGGGGGGACGGTACTCCTACAATGAGCAGTTCTTC. This codes for CASSTPGQGGRYSYNEQFF.

The chain uses TRBV19 and TRBJ2-7; D is perhaps TRBD1 (6 bases). The germline gives CDR1 LNHDA, CDR2 SQIVND (reference sequence). Trimming shortened V by 2 bases and J by 3 bases, and 14 bases separated the two germline ends. The length of the CDR3 is 15 residues. In DNA form, the CDR3 reads TGTGCCAGTAGTATATACCCACAGGGATACTACGAGCAGTACTTC. This sequence encodes CASSIYPQGYYEQYF.

V and J are TRBV2 and TRBJ2-3; 9 positions match TRBD2. This CDR3 is built from 16 residues. Germline V gene data show CDR1 as SNHLY and CDR2 as FYNNEI. With 11 bases clipped from V and 0 bases from J, the junction kept 12 bases outside the gene matches. In nucleotides, the CDR3 is TGTGCCCGCGGAAGGGCTAGCGGGACTAGCACAGATACGCAGTATTTT. Translation: CARGRASGTSTDTQYF.